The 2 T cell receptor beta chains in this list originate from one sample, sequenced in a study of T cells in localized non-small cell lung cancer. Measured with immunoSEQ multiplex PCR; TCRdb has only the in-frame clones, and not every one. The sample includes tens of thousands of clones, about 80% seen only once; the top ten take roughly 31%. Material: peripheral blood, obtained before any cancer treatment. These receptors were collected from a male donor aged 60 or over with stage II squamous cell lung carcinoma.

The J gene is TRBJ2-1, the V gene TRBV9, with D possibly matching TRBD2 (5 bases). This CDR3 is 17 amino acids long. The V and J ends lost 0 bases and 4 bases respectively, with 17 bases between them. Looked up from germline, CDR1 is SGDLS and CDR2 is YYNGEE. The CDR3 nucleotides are TGTGCCAGCAGCGTAGTAGAACTAGAAGCCTCGTACAATGAGCAGTTCTTC. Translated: CASSVVELEASYNEQFF.

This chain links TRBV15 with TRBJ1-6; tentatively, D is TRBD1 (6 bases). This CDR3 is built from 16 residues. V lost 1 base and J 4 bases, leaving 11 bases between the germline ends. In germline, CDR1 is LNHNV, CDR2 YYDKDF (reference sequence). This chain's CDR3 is CATSRVGQGYNSPLHF. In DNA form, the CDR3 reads TGTGCCACCAGCAGAGTCGGCCAGGGGTATAATTCACCCCTCCACTTT. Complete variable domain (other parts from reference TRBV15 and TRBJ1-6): DAMVIQNPRYQVTQFGKPVTLSCSQTLNHNVMYWYQQKSSQAPKLLFHYYDKDFNNEADTPDNFQSRRPNTSFCFLDIRSPGLGDTAMYLCATSRVGQGYNSPLHFGNGTRLTVT.